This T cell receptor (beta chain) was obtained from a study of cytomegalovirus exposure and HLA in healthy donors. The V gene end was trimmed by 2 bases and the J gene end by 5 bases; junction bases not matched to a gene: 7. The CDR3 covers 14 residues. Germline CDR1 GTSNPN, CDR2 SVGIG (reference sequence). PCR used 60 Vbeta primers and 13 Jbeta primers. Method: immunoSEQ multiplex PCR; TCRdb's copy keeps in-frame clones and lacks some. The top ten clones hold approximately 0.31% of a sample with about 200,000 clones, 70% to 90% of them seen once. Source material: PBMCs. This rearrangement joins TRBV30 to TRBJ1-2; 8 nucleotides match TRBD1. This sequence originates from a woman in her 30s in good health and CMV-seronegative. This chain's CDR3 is CAWSQDRDLYGYTF. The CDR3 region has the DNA TGTGCCTGGAGTCAGGACAGGGACTTATATGGCTACACCTTC.